This paragraph covers one T cell receptor beta chain sequence. The protocol was immunoSEQ multiplex PCR, while the TCRdb copy is restricted to in-frame clones and leaves out a portion. The sample holds 230,000 or so clones, roughly 87% seen once. The CDR3 covers 16 residues. The data belong to a study of blood T cell repertoires in COVID-19. The rearrangement uses TRBV21-1 and TRBJ2-3; TRBD1 is the table's D call, not checked against the DNA. TRBV21-1 has pseudogene status. Sample: peripheral blood. The source is a middle-aged man with active or convalescent COVID-19. CDR3 residues: CASSKDKGAGTDTQYF. In nucleotides, the CDR3 is TGTGCCAGCAGCAAAGATAAGGGGGCGGGCACAGATACGCAGTATTTT.